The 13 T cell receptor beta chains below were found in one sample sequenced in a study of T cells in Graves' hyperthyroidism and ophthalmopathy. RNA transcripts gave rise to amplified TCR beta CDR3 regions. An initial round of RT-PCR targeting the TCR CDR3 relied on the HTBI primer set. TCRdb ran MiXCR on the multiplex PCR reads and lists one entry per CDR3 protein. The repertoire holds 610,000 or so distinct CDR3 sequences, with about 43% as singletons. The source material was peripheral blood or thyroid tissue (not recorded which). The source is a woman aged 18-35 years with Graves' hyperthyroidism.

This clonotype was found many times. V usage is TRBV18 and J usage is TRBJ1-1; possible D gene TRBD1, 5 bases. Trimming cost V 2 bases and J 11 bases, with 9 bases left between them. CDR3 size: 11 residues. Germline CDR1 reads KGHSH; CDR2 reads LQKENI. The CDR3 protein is CASSPGAEAFF. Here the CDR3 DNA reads TGTGCCAGCTCACCAGGGGCGGAGGCTTTCTTT.

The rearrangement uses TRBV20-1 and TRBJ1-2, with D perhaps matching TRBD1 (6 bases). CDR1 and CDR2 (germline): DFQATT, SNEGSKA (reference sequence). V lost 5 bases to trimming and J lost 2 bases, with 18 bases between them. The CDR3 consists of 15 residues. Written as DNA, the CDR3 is TGCAGTGCTTTGGCCCGGGGGGGGCTAAACTATGGCTACACCTTC. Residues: CSALARGGLNYGYTF.

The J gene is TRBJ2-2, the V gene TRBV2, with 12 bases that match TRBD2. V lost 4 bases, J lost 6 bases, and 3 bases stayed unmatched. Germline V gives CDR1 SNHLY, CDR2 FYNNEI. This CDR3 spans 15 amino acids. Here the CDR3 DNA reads TGTGCCAGCAGTGGGACTAGCGGGGAGTCCGGGGAGCTGTTTTTT. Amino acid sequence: CASSGTSGESGELFF.

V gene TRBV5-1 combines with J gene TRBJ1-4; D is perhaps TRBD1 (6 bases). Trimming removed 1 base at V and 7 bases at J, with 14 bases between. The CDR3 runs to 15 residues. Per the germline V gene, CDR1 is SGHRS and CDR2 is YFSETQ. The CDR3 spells CASSLQGRAREKLFF. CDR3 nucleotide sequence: TGCGCCAGCAGCTTGCAGGGGCGCGCTCGTGAAAAACTGTTTTTT.

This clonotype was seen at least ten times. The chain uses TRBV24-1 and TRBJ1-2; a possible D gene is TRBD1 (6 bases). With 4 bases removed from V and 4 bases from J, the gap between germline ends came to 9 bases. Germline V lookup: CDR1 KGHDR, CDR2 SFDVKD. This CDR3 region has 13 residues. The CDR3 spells CATSETGSYGYTF. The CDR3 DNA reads TGTGCCACCAGTGAGACAGGATCCTATGGCTACACCTTC.

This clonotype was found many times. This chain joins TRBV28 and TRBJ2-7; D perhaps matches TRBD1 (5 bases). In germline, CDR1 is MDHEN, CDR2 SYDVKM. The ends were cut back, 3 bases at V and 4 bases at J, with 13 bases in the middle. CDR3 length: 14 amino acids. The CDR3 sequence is CASSFQGGAYEQYF. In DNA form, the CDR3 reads TGTGCCAGCAGTTTTCAGGGTGGTGCGTACGAGCAGTACTTC.

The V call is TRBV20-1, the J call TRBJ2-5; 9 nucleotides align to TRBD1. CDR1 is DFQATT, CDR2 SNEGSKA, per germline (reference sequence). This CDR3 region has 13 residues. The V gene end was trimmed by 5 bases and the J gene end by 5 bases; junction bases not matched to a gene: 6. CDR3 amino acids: CSAPGQGDETQYF. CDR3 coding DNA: TGCAGTGCTCCGGGACAGGGTGACGAGACCCAGTACTTC.

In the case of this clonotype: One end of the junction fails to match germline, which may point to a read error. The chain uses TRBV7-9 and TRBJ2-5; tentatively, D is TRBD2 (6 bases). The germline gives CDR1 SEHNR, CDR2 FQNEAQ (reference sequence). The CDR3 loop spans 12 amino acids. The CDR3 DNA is TGTGCCAGCAGCCTAACCCGGGAGATCCAGTACTTC. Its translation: CASSLTREIQYF. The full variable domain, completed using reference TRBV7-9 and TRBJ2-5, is DTGVSQNPRHKITKRGQNVTFRCDPISEHNRLYWYRQTLGQGPEFLTYFQNEAQLEKSRLLSDRFSAERPKGSFSTLEIQRTEQGDSAMYLCASSLTREIQYFGPGTRLLVL.

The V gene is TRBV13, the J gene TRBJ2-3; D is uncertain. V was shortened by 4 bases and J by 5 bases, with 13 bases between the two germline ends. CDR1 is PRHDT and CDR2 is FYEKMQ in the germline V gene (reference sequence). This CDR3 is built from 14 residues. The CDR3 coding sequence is TGTGCCAGCAGCTCAGAAAGAAAGGAAGATACGCAGTATTTT. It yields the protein CASSSERKEDTQYF.

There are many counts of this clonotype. This chain's CDR3 is CASSSRDRAGYTF. CDR3 in DNA: TGTGCCAGCAGTTCCCGGGACAGAGCTGGCTACACCTTC. The chain carries TRBV28 and TRBJ1-2; 7 positions match TRBD1. The ends lost 4 bases at V and 7 bases at J; junction bases unmatched: 6. There are 13 residues in the CDR3. The germline V gene encodes CDR1 MDHEN and CDR2 SYDVKM.

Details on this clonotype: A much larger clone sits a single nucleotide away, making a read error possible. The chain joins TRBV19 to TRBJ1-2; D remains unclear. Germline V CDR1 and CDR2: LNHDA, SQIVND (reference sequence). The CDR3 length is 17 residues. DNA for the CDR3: TGTGCCAGTAGTATAGAGGGAACTGGTCCTAACAACTATGGCCACACCTTC. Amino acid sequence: CASSIEGTGPNNYGHTF.

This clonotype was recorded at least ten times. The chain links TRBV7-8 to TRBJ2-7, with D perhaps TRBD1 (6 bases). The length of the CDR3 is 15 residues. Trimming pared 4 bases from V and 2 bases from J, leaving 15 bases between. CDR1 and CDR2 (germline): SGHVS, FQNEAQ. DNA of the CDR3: TGTGCCAGCAGCTCGCAGAGGACAGCGACCTACGAGCAGTACTTC. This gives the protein CASSSQRTATYEQYF.

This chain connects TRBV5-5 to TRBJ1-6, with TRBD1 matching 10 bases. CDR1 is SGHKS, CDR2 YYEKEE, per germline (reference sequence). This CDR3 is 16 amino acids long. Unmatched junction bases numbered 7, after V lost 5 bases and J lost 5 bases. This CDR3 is CASRDRGPGDNSPLHF. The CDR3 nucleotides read TGTGCCAGCAGAGACAGGGGGCCTGGAGATAATTCACCCCTCCACTTT.